This entry is about one T cell receptor (beta chain). This entry belongs to a study of blood T cell repertoires in COVID-19. Study context: Acute and convalescent COVID-19 specimens originated in the United States, Italy and Spain.

Donors were grouped by their self-reported clinical history. Recovered Cohort 3 donors showed two negative PCRs, clearance, or symptom resolution. The method was immunoSEQ multiplex PCR; TCRdb's version includes in-frame clones alone and lacks a portion of them. The sample yields fewer than 350,000 clones, about nine tenths seen once. The ends were cut back, 4 bases at V and 1 base at J, with 13 bases in the middle. The length of the CDR3 is 15 residues. The germline V gene encodes CDR1 MNHEY and CDR2 SVGEGT. Sequencing was performed on PBMCs or T cells enriched from blood (not recorded which). The J gene is TRBJ2-5, the V gene TRBV6-2 or TRBV6-3; D not resolved. This receptor was identified in a woman aged 35 to 49 who had recovered from COVID-19. The CDR3 nucleotides are TGTGCCAGCAGTTCACCGGTTCGATTCCAAGAGACCCAGTACTTC. Protein: CASSSPVRFQETQYF.